The TCR beta chain under discussion was sequenced for a study of blood T cell repertoires in COVID-19. Participant age was roughly 18 to 100 years, and participants resided in around 24 US areas. The V gene end was trimmed by 10 bases and the J gene end by 9 bases; junction bases not matched to a gene: 6. Germline assignment: CDR1 MNHEY and CDR2 SMNVEV (reference sequence). The CDR3 extends over 12 amino acids. Clones were sequenced by immunoSEQ multiplex PCR, and TCRdb holds only the in-frame ones, with some missing. This sample yields a few hundred thousand clones, of which around 87% are seen a single time; roughly 1.9% belongs to the top ten.

Source material: PBMCs or T cells enriched from blood (not recorded which). The chain is built from TRBV27 and TRBJ1-6; 7 nucleotides agree with TRBD1. The receptor was derived from a man between 40 and 49 years old in a cohort exposed to, infected with or recovered from COVID-19 (not recorded which). CDR3: CATTTGFSPLHF. The CDR3 DNA reads TGTGCCACCACGACAGGGTTTTCACCCCTCCACTTT.